Each of the 25 T cell receptor beta chains below was sequenced from the same sample in a study of blood T cell repertoires in COVID-19. TCRdb keeps only in-frame clones here, not all; method: immunoSEQ multiplex PCR. The sample consists of tens of thousands of clones, under 95% of them appearing once. The specimen sequenced was peripheral blood. The receptors shown here come from a human donor in a cohort sampled during active COVID-19.

The chain recombines TRBV29-1 with TRBJ1-4, with no clear D. CDR3 length: 13 amino acids. Germline V gene sequence: CDR1 SQVTM, CDR2 ANQGSEA. Trimming took off 7 bases at V and 8 bases at J, with 17 bases between the two ends. The CDR3 spells CSGAEGGGEKLFF. DNA for the CDR3: TGCAGCGGTGCTGAAGGCGGTGGAGAAAAACTGTTTTTT.

This clone was detected only a few times. CDR3 in amino acids: CASSLNPSGNTGELFF. DNA of the CDR3: TGTGCCAGCAGCTTAAATCCTAGCGGGAACACCGGGGAGCTGTTTTTT. V and J are TRBV7-3 and TRBJ2-2; 7 positions match TRBD2. Trimming cost V 1 base and J 1 base; bases outside gene matches: 3. The CDR3 totals 16 residues. The germline CDR1 and CDR2 sequences are SGHTA and FQGTGA.

The gene calls are TRBV29-1 and TRBJ2-1; 13 bases align to TRBD2. Trimming removed 3 bases from V and 4 bases from J; junction bases left unmatched: 3. From germline, CDR1 is SQVTM and CDR2 ANQGSEA. The CDR3 runs 15 residues. CDR3 region: CSVDALAGGYNEQFF. CDR3 DNA: TGCAGCGTTGATGCACTAGCGGGGGGGTACAATGAGCAGTTCTTC.

This clone appeared once. J is TRBJ1-4 and V is TRBV6-2 or TRBV6-3; 7 positions agree with TRBD1. The ends lost 2 bases at V and 3 bases at J; junction bases unmatched: 6. This CDR3 has 16 residues. The V gene's germline CDR1 is MNHEY and CDR2 SVGEGT. CDR3 in amino acids: CASSYPGQGANEKLFF. The DNA of the CDR3 is TGTGCCAGCAGTTACCCCGGCCAGGGGGCTAATGAAAAACTGTTTTTT.

This clone is a singleton in its sample. The rearrangement joins TRBV5-5 to TRBJ1-6, with 9 bases matching TRBD1. The CDR3 contains 14 residues. Germline V lookup: CDR1 SGHKS, CDR2 YYEKEE (reference sequence). Unmatched junction bases numbered 3, after V lost 4 bases and J lost 7 bases. CDR3 in DNA: TGTGCCAGCAGCCGGGGACAGGGAAATTCACCCCTCCACTTT. Translation: CASSRGQGNSPLHF.

This rearrangement joins TRBV11-3 to TRBJ2-3; maybe TRBD2 (5 bases). The CDR3 is made up of 13 amino acids. V gave up 5 bases and J gave up 7 bases, with 13 bases separating them. Germline CDR1 is SGHNT and CDR2 is YENEEA. CDR3 nucleotides: TGTGCCAGCAGCGAGGGCGACGGTAATACGCAGTATTTT. This sequence encodes CASSEGDGNTQYF.

V usage is TRBV7-9 and J usage is TRBJ1-2; no clear D gene. The germline gives CDR1 SEHNR, CDR2 FQNEAQ (reference sequence). CDR3 length equals 13 residues. The V and J ends lost 5 bases and 5 bases respectively, with 12 bases between them. As DNA, the CDR3 is TGTGCCAGCAGCACGGCGGTTGGTTATGGCTACACCTTC. Its protein product is CASSTAVGYGYTF. The whole variable domain, filled in from reference TRBV7-9 and TRBJ1-2, reads DTGVSQNPRHKITKRGQNVTFRCDPISEHNRLYWYRQTLGQGPEFLTYFQNEAQLEKSRLLSDRFSAERPKGSFSTLEIQRTEQGDSAMYLCASSTAVGYGYTFGSGTRLTVV.

The chain is built from TRBV6-5 and TRBJ1-2, with TRBD1 matching 8 bases. The CDR3 is made up of 13 amino acids. With V trimmed by 10 bases and J by 1 base, 5 bases remained unmatched. Germline CDR1 reads MNHEY; CDR2 reads SVGAGI. The CDR3 spells CATRTGNNYGYTF. The CDR3 DNA reads as TGTGCCACCCGGACAGGGAATAACTATGGCTACACCTTC.

The chain links TRBV5-4 to TRBJ2-2, with D tentatively TRBD1 (7 bases). Trimming took 1 base from V and 6 from J, leaving 10 bases between them. Looked up from germline, CDR1 is SGHNT and CDR2 is YYREEE (reference sequence). CDR3 size: 14 residues. The CDR3 sequence: CASSLQGGAGELFF. CDR3 nucleotides: TGTGCCAGCAGCTTGCAGGGGGGCGCCGGGGAGCTGTTTTTT.

This sequence joins TRBV6-5 and TRBJ1-1; no reliable D call. The germline V gene has CDR1 MNHEY and CDR2 SVGAGI. The CDR3 loop spans 14 amino acids. The V end lost 5 bases, the J end lost 3 bases, and 13 bases lay between the germline ends. The CDR3 loop is CASSKYSPYTEAFF. Written as DNA, the CDR3 is TGTGCCAGCAGTAAGTACAGTCCTTACACTGAAGCTTTCTTT.

The chain recombines TRBV6-5 with TRBJ1-1; tentatively, D is TRBD1 (5 bases). The CDR3 has 15 amino acids. From germline, CDR1 is MNHEY and CDR2 SVGAGI. V was shortened by 5 bases and J by 5 bases, with 18 bases between the two germline ends. The CDR3 DNA reads TGTGCCAGCAGTCGTCAGGGAATGAGTGGGACTGAAGCTTTCTTT. Amino acid sequence: CASSRQGMSGTEAFF.

The table lists this clone with a count of one. This chain uses TRBV9 with TRBJ2-6; 7 bases fit TRBD2. CDR1 is SGDLS, CDR2 YYNGEE, per germline. With 0 bases clipped from V and 3 bases from J, the junction kept 12 bases outside the gene matches. The CDR3 is 19 amino acids. The CDR3 DNA is TGTGCCAGCAGCGTAGAATGGATTGGGCCTAGCGGTGGGGCCAACGTCCTGACTTTC. This codes for CASSVEWIGPSGGANVLTF.

The table lists this clone with a count of one. The J gene is TRBJ2-7, the V gene TRBV3-1 (or the pseudogene TRBV3-2), with 11 bases fitting TRBD2. Germline assignment: CDR1 LGHDT and CDR2 YNNKEL (reference sequence). V dropped 0 bases and J dropped 3; count of bases not matched to a gene: 4. The CDR3 has 16 residues. CDR3 nucleotide sequence: TGTGCCAGCAGCCAAGAAGGCCTAGCGGGGGGCTACGAGCAGTACTTC. Residues: CASSQEGLAGGYEQYF.

This clone was found a few times. The J gene is TRBJ2-2, the V gene TRBV7-9, with D possibly matching TRBD2 (6 bases). The CDR3 spans 15 residues. The germline V gene encodes CDR1 SEHNR and CDR2 FQNEAQ (reference sequence). Trimming took 5 bases from V and 4 from J, leaving 14 bases between them. CDR3 amino acids: CASSRLGRFTGELFF. The CDR3 DNA is TGTGCCAGCAGCCGACTAGGGAGATTCACCGGGGAGCTGTTTTTT.

The chain carries TRBV5-6 and TRBJ1-1; 10 bases line up with TRBD1. Per the germline V gene, CDR1 is SGHDT and CDR2 is YYEEEE. V gave up 3 bases and J gave up 7 bases; unmatched junction bases: 3. The CDR3 totals 13 residues. This CDR3 is CASSWDRGLEAFF. The DNA for the CDR3 is TGTGCCAGCAGCTGGGACAGGGGACTTGAAGCTTTCTTT. Supplemented by reference TRBV5-6 and TRBJ1-1, the full variable domain reads DAGVTQSPTHLIKTRGQQVTLRCSPKSGHDTVSWYQQALGQGPQFIFQYYEEEERQRGNFPDRFSGHQFPNYSSELNVNALLLGDSALYLCASSWDRGLEAFFGQGTRLTVV.

V and J are TRBV6-2 or TRBV6-3 and TRBJ2-5, with 10 nucleotides matching TRBD2. The CDR3 loop spans 16 amino acids. Germline lookup yields CDR1 MNHEY and CDR2 SVGEGT. V dropped 6 bases and J dropped 3; count of bases not matched to a gene: 10. The CDR3 loop is CASSPWTSGEEETQYF. CDR3 bases: TGTGCCAGCAGCCCATGGACTAGCGGAGAAGAAGAGACCCAGTACTTC.

The rearrangement links TRBV5-4 to TRBJ1-1; D may be TRBD1 (5 bases). Looked up from germline, CDR1 is SGHNT and CDR2 is YYREEE (reference sequence). The length of the CDR3 is 15 residues. With 3 bases removed from V and 1 base from J, the gap between germline ends came to 13 bases. CDR3 residues: CASSWEAGTNTEAFF. CDR3 nucleotide sequence: TGTGCCAGCAGCTGGGAGGCAGGGACGAACACTGAAGCTTTCTTT. Full variable domain (remainder filled in from reference TRBV5-4 and TRBJ1-1): ETGVTQSPTHLIKTRGQQVTLRCSSQSGHNTVSWYQQALGQGPQFIFQYYREEENGRGNFPPRFSGLQFPNYSSELNVNALELDDSALYLCASSWEAGTNTEAFFGQGTRLTVV.

This chain connects TRBV7-2 to TRBJ2-5; 10 bases match TRBD2. The CDR3 is 15 residues long. Germline lookup yields CDR1 SGHTA and CDR2 FQGNSA. V lost 2 bases and J lost 5; bases outside the gene matches: 5. CDR3 loop: CASSLSPSGGETQYF. In nucleotides, the CDR3 is TGTGCCAGCAGCTTAAGTCCTAGCGGGGGCGAGACCCAGTACTTC.

The chain is built from TRBV7-3 and TRBJ2-5; 13 bases agree with TRBD2. Germline V lookup: CDR1 SGHTA, CDR2 FQGTGA. The ends lost 5 bases at V and 8 bases at J; junction bases unmatched: 2. The CDR3 sequence is 13 residues long. The CDR3 region has the DNA TGTGCCAGCAGCCGGACTAGCGGGGGTACCCAGTACTTC. Translated: CASSRTSGGTQYF.

V and J are TRBV4-3 and TRBJ1-1; D gene uncertain. V was shortened by 4 bases and J by 1 base, with 10 bases between the two germline ends. Germline CDR1 LGHNA, CDR2 YSLEER. The CDR3 extends over 14 amino acids. The CDR3 DNA reads as TGCGCCAGCAGCCCAGCGGAGGGGAACACTGAAGCTTTCTTT. This encodes CASSPAEGNTEAFF.

The V gene is TRBV9, the J gene TRBJ1-3, with a tentative D call TRBD1 (6 bases). Trimming removed 3 bases at V and 4 bases at J, with 14 bases between. Germline V CDR1 and CDR2: SGDLS, YYNGEE. The CDR3 contains 15 residues. DNA for the CDR3: TGTGCCAGCAGCGAGCAGGGGCTTTGGGGAAACACCATATATTTT. This sequence encodes CASSEQGLWGNTIYF. Together with reference TRBV9 and TRBJ1-3, the CDR3 gives the full variable domain: DSGVTQTPKHLITATGQRVTLRCSPRSGDLSVYWYQQSLDQGLQFLIQYYNGEERAKGNILERFSAQQFPDLHSELNLSSLELGDSALYFCASSEQGLWGNTIYFGEGSWLTVV.

The rearrangement joins TRBV7-9 to TRBJ2-7; TRBD1 aligns across 9 bases. Per the germline V gene, CDR1 is SEHNR and CDR2 is FQNEAQ (reference sequence). V dropped 3 bases and J dropped 2; count of bases not matched to a gene: 8. This CDR3 is 16 amino acids long. The DNA for the CDR3 is TGTGCCAGCAGCTTCGAGCCGGGACAGGGCCCCTACGAGCAGTACTTC. Its translation is CASSFEPGQGPYEQYF.

This rearrangement joins TRBV7-9 to TRBJ1-4; D gene uncertain. Trimming stripped 5 bases from V and 5 bases from J, with 15 bases between. CDR1 and CDR2 (germline): SEHNR, FQNEAQ (reference sequence). This CDR3 spans 15 amino acids. CDR3 protein: CASSPNREWNEKLFF. The DNA for the CDR3 is TGTGCCAGCAGCCCAAACCGGGAGTGGAATGAAAAACTGTTTTTT. Drawing the rest from reference TRBV7-9 and TRBJ1-4, the complete variable domain is DTGVSQNPRHKITKRGQNVTFRCDPISEHNRLYWYRQTLGQGPEFLTYFQNEAQLEKSRLLSDRFSAERPKGSFSTLEIQRTEQGDSAMYLCASSPNREWNEKLFFGSGTQLSVL.

This chain joins TRBV7-8 and TRBJ2-4, with TRBD2 as a possible D gene (7 bases). Trimming pared 3 bases from V and 7 bases from J, leaving 13 bases between. Germline CDR1 reads SGHVS; CDR2 reads FQNEAQ. CDR3 size: 14 residues. CDR3 DNA: TGTGCCAGCAGCTTTGGGGGGGCGTTGAACATTCAGTACTTC. It encodes CASSFGGALNIQYF.

The gene calls are TRBV6-5 and TRBJ2-2, with 9 bases aligning to TRBD1. The CDR3 contains 14 residues. The V gene's germline CDR1 is MNHEY and CDR2 SVGAGI. V shed 6 bases, J shed 5 bases, and the junction held 4 bases outside the gene matches. The CDR3 loop is CASRLQGATGELFF. The CDR3 DNA is TGTGCCAGCAGGTTACAGGGGGCGACCGGGGAGCTGTTTTTT.